This section outlines one TCR beta chain sequence together with its context. Which antigen it targets is not known. The record has no base qualities; no much larger clone is one base away. The germline V gene yields MDHEN for CDR1 and SYDVKM for CDR2. At the junction V is shortened by 11 bases and J by 5 bases, with 23 bases in between. Including the terminal cysteine and phenylalanine, the CDR3 comprises 15 residues. Only the CDR3 portion is preserved as DNA: 45 bases, with reading frame beginning at the first base. The treatment or condition label corresponds to: some 20 received Ad26.COV2.S at low or high dose, single or two shots; about 5 received placebo; per-sample allocation not given. Repertoires of vaccine and placebo recipients were sequenced from samples collected on day 63 after the first injection. Between 29 July and 7 August 2020, Cohort 1b enrolled 25 adults aged 18-55 years at one site in Boston, USA. Ad26.COV2.S consisted of a replication-incompetent adenovirus type 26 vector by which a prefusion-stabilized SARS-CoV-2 spike protein from the original Wuhan strain was expressed.

This specimen belongs to a study of Ad26.COV2.S vaccination and SARS-CoV-2 variants (dated by TCRdb to the early 2020s). The study in broad terms: Donors in the vaccine arm were drawn from COV1001, a phase I-IIa trial of Ad26.COV2.S in healthy adults that was multicentre, randomized, double-blind and placebo-controlled. Ad26.COV2.S was administered intramuscularly at 5 x 10^10 or 1 x 10^11 viral particles, either as a single shot or as two shots given 56 days apart. TCRbeta repertoire sequencing served as the tool for gauging how specific and how broad the SARS-CoV-2-reactive T cell receptors were following Ad26.COV2.S vaccination. A total of around 32 samples were included in the TCR-sequenced set, comprising about 20 Ad26.COV2.S vaccine recipients, 5 placebo recipients and 8 SARS-CoV-2 convalescent individuals. Participants in the trial were split at random into five groups of five each, receiving low-dose or high-dose Ad26.COV2.S once or twice, or else placebo on both occasions. Blinding of investigators to trial group allocation was maintained during experiments and outcome assessment. General conclusions and limits of the study: The authors noted that total T cell responses may have been underestimated by the TCR breadth and depth analyses. After vaccination, substantial breadth of spike-specific CD8+ and CD4+ T cell responses was reported. Comparable non-spike TCR breadth was observed between vaccine and placebo recipients, consistent with only spike being contained in the vaccine. The study was not powered for comparison of responses between vaccine doses or regimens. Higher spike-specific TCR breadth was observed in Ad26.COV2.S recipients than in placebo recipients (P = 0.0014).

The immunoSEQ Assay was the method used to sequence TCRbeta CDR3 regions. After extraction, genomic DNA underwent amplification by bias-controlled multiplex PCR, followed by high-throughput sequencing. Per the original workflow: To quantify the absolute abundance of every unique TCRbeta CDR3 region, sequences were collapsed and filtered. T cell fraction was estimated by normalizing TCRbeta template counts to usable DNA, which was measured by amplifying reference genes present in all nucleated cells. Repertoire TCRs were annotated as SARS-CoV-2-specific by exact matching of V gene, CDR3 amino acid sequence and J gene to a known reactive TCR set. The reference SARS-CoV-2 TCR set was derived from MIRA and filtered for enrichment in COVID-19-positive ImmuneCODE repertoires, a step that removed public or cross-reactive TCRs. Drawing on the MIRA antigens, annotated TCRs were analysed further at the level of specific ORF or position within ORF. Breadth was defined as the number of annotated unique rearrangements divided by the total number of unique productive rearrangements, and depth was defined as the summed frequency of the annotated unique rearrangements. TCR breadth was compared between groups using two-sided Wilcoxon rank-sum tests. Imported from immuneACCESS, the table was reduced by TCRdb to in-frame sequences with V and J called. These copies leave out some clones; in studies compared against another copy, an unresolved V gene accounts for under half, and the cause of the remainder is not known. V and J calls and clone size come straight from that table; D and trimming were deduced from the DNA. This sample is represented by roughly 350,000 clones; 86% of them were singletons. Around 10% of the sample belongs to the ten largest clones.

This chain joins TRBV28 to TRBJ2-3; TRBD1 is perhaps the D gene, given 7 matching bases. The sequencing here drew on peripheral blood, taken in a trial of Ad26.COV2.S vaccine versus placebo. This TCR was recovered from a person between 18 and 65 years old who received the Ad26.COV2.S COVID-19 vaccine or a placebo. In nucleotide form, the sequence is TGTGCCCGATACCAGGGGGGACTCCCGGGAGATACGCAGTATTTT. Protein translation: CARYQGGLPGDTQYF.